These 17 T cell receptor beta chains share one sample of origin, sequenced in a study of PD-L1 blockade in urothelial cancer. The time point denotes: peripheral blood 6 weeks after treatment start. Assay used: immunoSEQ multiplex PCR; TCRdb lists only in-frame clones, some missing. Seen here are 50,000 or so clones, 70% to 90% observed once, and the top ten hold about 9.4%. Material: PBMCs, obtained around atezolizumab (anti-PD-L1) treatment. All receptors come from a man aged 60 to 69 with urothelial cancer.

The sample holds one count of this clone. The chain recombines TRBV9 with TRBJ2-6, with D possibly being TRBD1 (6 bases). The CDR3 runs 17 residues. The V and J ends lost 2 bases and 0 bases respectively, with 12 bases between them. Germline V lookup: CDR1 SGDLS, CDR2 YYNGEE. The CDR3 nucleotides read TGTGCCAGCAGCGTCGGACAGATAACCTCTGGGGCCAACGTCCTGACTTTC. It translates to CASSVGQITSGANVLTF. Based on the CDR3 plus reference TRBV9 and TRBJ2-6, the full variable domain is DSGVTQTPKHLITATGQRVTLRCSPRSGDLSVYWYQQSLDQGLQFLIQYYNGEERAKGNILERFSAQQFPDLHSELNLSSLELGDSALYFCASSVGQITSGANVLTFGAGSRLTVL.

Only one count was recorded for this clone. The CDR3 DNA is TGTGCCAGCAGCTTTCAGTCCGGGGCCAACGTCCTGACTTTC. Encoded protein: CASSFQSGANVLTF. The V and J genes are TRBV11-2 and TRBJ2-6; no clear D gene. V was clipped by 3 bases and J by 4 bases, with 7 bases between them. Germline lookup yields CDR1 SGHAT and CDR2 FQNNGV. This CDR3 is built from 14 residues.

V usage is TRBV6-5 and J usage is TRBJ2-1; 8 nucleotides match TRBD2. This CDR3 has 15 amino acids. Germline loops: CDR1 MNHEY, CDR2 SVGAGI. Unmatched junction bases numbered 14, after V lost 6 bases and J lost 10 bases. In nucleotides, the CDR3 is TGTGCCAGCAGCCTCGGGGGGGCTTCCGGTCACGAGCAGTTCTTC. Encoded protein: CASSLGGASGHEQFF.

The J gene is TRBJ2-5, the V gene TRBV10-1, with D hard to call. V gave up 0 bases and J gave up 2 bases, with 7 bases separating them. This CDR3 has 14 amino acids. Germline CDR1 WNHNN, CDR2 SYGVQD (reference sequence). In DNA form, the CDR3 reads TGCGCCAGCAGTGAGTCGGGCAGACAAGAGACCCAGTACTTC. Its protein is CASSESGRQETQYF.

The chain joins TRBV6-5 to TRBJ1-1; TRBD1 aligns across 8 bases. Germline V gene data show CDR1 as MNHEY and CDR2 as SVGAGI. The ends lost 2 bases at V and 4 bases at J; junction bases unmatched: 9. The CDR3 consists of 16 residues. The CDR3 loop reads CASSYRLQGAATEAFF. The CDR3 DNA reads as TGTGCCAGCAGTTACCGGCTGCAGGGGGCGGCCACTGAAGCTTTCTTT.

The chain uses TRBV27 and TRBJ1-2; TRBD1 agrees at 8 bases. Germline V gene data show CDR1 as MNHEY and CDR2 as SMNVEV (reference sequence). The CDR3 has 14 amino acids. The V gene end was trimmed by 3 bases and the J gene end by 3 bases; junction bases not matched to a gene: 3. CDR3 sequence (DNA): TGTGCCAGCAGTTTGACAGGGGTGGACTATGGCTACACCTTC. It translates to CASSLTGVDYGYTF.

The V gene is TRBV5-6, the J gene TRBJ2-5; D is unclear. The germline V gene has CDR1 SGHDT and CDR2 YYEEEE. This CDR3 region has 11 residues. The V end lost 3 bases, the J end lost 3 bases, and 3 bases lay between the germline ends. CDR3 sequence (DNA): TGTGCCAGCAGCTCAAAAGAGACCCAGTACTTC. Its protein product is CASSSKETQYF.

The rearrangement uses TRBV11-1 and TRBJ2-3; 15 bases are a match to TRBD2. J lost 9 bases, V lost 4 bases, and 11 bases had no gene match. Germline loops: CDR1 SGHAT, CDR2 FQDESV (reference sequence). The CDR3 has 17 residues. CDR3 sequence (DNA): TGTGCCAGCAGCTCCCCGGGACTAGCGGGGGGTAGACAGACGCAGTATTTT. Its translation: CASSSPGLAGGRQTQYF.

The chain joins TRBV4-2 to TRBJ2-5, with D possibly matching TRBD2 (6 bases). The ends were cut back, 0 bases at V and 9 bases at J, with 11 bases in the middle. This CDR3 contains 13 residues. The germline gives CDR1 LGHNA, CDR2 YNFKEQ. The CDR3 region is CASSQDAGRAQYF. As DNA, the CDR3 is TGTGCCAGCAGCCAAGATGCGGGAAGAGCCCAGTACTTC.

V and J are TRBV11-2 and TRBJ2-2; possible D gene TRBD1, 5 bases. Between the trimmed V and J ends, which lost 5 bases and 5 bases, there was a span of 9 bases. This CDR3 spans 13 amino acids. From germline, CDR1 is SGHAT and CDR2 FQNNGV. In DNA, the CDR3 is TGTGCCAGCAGCCCAGGGTATACCGGGGAGCTGTTTTTT. It specifies CASSPGYTGELFF.

This clone was found once. The V call is TRBV19, the J call TRBJ1-2; D perhaps matches TRBD1 (6 bases). The CDR3 extends over 13 amino acids. CDR1 and CDR2 (germline): LNHDA, SQIVND (reference sequence). Trimming removed 6 bases at V and 2 bases at J, with 10 bases between. In DNA, the CDR3 is TGTGCCAGTAGCCCGGACAGCAACTATGGCTACACCTTC. Amino acid sequence: CASSPDSNYGYTF.

The genes are TRBV4-2 and TRBJ1-4, with a possible D match to TRBD1 (6 bases). The CDR3 loop spans 16 amino acids. Per the germline V gene, CDR1 is LGHNA and CDR2 is YNFKEQ. Trimming removed 1 base at V and 0 bases at J, with 9 bases between. The CDR3 reads CASSQGTAATNEKLFF. In nucleotides, the CDR3 is TGTGCCAGCAGCCAAGGGACAGCAGCAACTAATGAAAAACTGTTTTTT.

The chain joins TRBV19 to TRBJ2-3, with D tentatively TRBD1 (5 bases). CDR3 length equals 17 residues. Germline-derived CDR1 and CDR2 are LNHDA and SQIVND (reference sequence). Trimming left V 4 bases short and J 0 bases short, with 17 bases between. Here the CDR3 DNA reads TGTGCCAGTAGTACAGGGAATTATCGCTCTAGCACAGATACGCAGTATTTT. Its translation is CASSTGNYRSSTDTQYF.

This chain joins TRBV7-9 and TRBJ1-3; no firm D call. The CDR3 runs 12 residues. V lost 7 bases to trimming and J lost 2 bases, with 6 bases between them. Germline loops: CDR1 SEHNR, CDR2 FQNEAQ (reference sequence). The CDR3 bases are TGTGCCAGCACAGAGGCTGGAAACACCATATATTTT. Translated, it gives CASTEAGNTIYF.

The rearrangement uses TRBV30 and TRBJ2-3, with a possible D match to TRBD1 (5 bases). Germline CDR1 is GTSNPN and CDR2 is SVGIG (reference sequence). This CDR3 has 14 amino acids. The ends were cut back, 2 bases at V and 0 bases at J, with 9 bases in the middle. CDR3 protein: CAWSRGGSTDTQYF. As DNA, the CDR3 is TGTGCCTGGAGTAGGGGCGGAAGCACAGATACGCAGTATTTT.

The chain has TRBV13 and TRBJ1-1; 7 bases are shared with TRBD1. CDR1 PRHDT and CDR2 FYEKMQ come from the germline V gene (reference sequence). The length of the CDR3 is 14 residues. The V gene end was trimmed by 5 bases and the J gene end by 5 bases; junction bases not matched to a gene: 8. CDR3 sequence: CASSPGTDPTEAFF. The CDR3 DNA reads TGTGCCAGCAGCCCAGGGACAGACCCGACTGAAGCTTTCTTT. Full variable domain (remainder filled in from reference TRBV13 and TRBJ1-1): AAGVIQSPRHLIKEKRETATLKCYPIPRHDTVYWYQQGPGQDPQFLISFYEKMQSDKGSIPDRFSAQQFSDYHSELNMSSLELGDSALYFCASSPGTDPTEAFFGQGTRLTVV.

The chain carries TRBV7-9 and TRBJ2-7; tentatively, D is TRBD2 (5 bases). The length of the CDR3 is 13 residues. V dropped 8 bases and J dropped 1 base, with 12 bases sitting between them. Germline V lookup: CDR1 SEHNR, CDR2 FQNEAQ (reference sequence). CDR3 in amino acids: CASRTGSSYEQYF. For the CDR3, the DNA is TGTGCCAGCCGTACGGGATCGTCCTACGAGCAGTACTTC.